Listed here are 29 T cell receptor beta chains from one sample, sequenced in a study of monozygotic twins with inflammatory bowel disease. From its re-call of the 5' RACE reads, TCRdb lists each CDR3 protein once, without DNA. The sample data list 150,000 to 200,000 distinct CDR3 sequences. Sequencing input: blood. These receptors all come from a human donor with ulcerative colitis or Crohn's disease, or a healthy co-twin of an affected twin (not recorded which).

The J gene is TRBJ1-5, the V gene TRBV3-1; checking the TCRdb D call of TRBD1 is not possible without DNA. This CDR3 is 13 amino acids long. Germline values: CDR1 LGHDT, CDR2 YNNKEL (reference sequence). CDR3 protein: CASSPRPGRPQHF.

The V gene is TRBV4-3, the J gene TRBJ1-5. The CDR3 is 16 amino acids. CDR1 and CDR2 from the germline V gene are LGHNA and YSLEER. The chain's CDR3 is CASSQQPIEGSQPQHF.

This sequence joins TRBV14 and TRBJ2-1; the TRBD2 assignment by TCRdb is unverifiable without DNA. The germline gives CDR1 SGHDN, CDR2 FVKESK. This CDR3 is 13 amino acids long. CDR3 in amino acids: CASSPTGLAEQFF.

CDR3: CASSAGGLMNTEAFF. The chain is built from TRBV5-1 and TRBJ1-1; with no DNA, the TCRdb D assignment of TRBD1 cannot be verified. Per germline, CDR1 SGHRS and CDR2 YFSETQ. This CDR3 spans 15 amino acids.

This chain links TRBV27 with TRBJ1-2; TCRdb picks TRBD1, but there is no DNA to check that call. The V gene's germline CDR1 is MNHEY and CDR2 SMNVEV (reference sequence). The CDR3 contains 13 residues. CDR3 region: CASSRDRGYGYTF.

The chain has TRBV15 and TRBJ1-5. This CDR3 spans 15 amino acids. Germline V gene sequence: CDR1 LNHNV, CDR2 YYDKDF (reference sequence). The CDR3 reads CATSREESTNQPQHF.

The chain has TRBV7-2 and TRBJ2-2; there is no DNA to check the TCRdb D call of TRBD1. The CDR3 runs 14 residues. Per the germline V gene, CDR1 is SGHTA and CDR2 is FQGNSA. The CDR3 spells CASSFGGNTGELFF. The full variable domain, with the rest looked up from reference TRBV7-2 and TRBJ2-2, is GAGVSQSPSNKVTEKGKDVELRCDPISGHTALYWYRQSLGQGLEFLIYFQGNSAPDKSGLPSDRFSAERTGGSVSTLTIQRTQQEDSAVYLCASSFGGNTGELFFGEGSRLTVL.

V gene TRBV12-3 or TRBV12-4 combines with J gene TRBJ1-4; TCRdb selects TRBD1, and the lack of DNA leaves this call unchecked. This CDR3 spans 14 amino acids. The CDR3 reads CASSRDEEGEKLFF.

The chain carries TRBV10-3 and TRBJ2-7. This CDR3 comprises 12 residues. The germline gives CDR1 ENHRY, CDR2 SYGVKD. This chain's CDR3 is CAISAGLLEQYF.

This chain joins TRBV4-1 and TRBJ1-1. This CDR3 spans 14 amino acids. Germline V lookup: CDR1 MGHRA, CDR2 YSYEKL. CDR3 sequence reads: CASSQDSSVGEAFF.

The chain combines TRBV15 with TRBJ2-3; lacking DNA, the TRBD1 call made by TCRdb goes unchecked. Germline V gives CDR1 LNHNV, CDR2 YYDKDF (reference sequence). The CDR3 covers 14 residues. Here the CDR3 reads CATSRAGGADTQYF.

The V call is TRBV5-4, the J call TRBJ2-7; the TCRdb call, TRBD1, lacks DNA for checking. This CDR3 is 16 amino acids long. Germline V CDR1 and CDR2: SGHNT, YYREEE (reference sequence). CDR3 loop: CASRFDPTRGPYEQYF. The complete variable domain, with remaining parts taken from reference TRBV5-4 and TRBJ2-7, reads ETGVTQSPTHLIKTRGQQVTLRCSSQSGHNTVSWYQQALGQGPQFIFQYYREEENGRGNFPPRFSGLQFPNYSSELNVNALELDDSALYLCASRFDPTRGPYEQYFGPGTRLTVT.

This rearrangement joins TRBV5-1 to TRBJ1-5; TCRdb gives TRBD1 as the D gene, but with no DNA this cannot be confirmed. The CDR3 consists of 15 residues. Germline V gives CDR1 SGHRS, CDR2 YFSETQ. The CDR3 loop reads CASSLETGLGQPQHF. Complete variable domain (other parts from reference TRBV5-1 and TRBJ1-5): KAGVTQTPRYLIKTRGQQVTLSCSPISGHRSVSWYQQTPGQGLQFLFEYFSETQRNKGNFPGRFSGRQFSNSRSEMNVSTLELGDSALYLCASSLETGLGQPQHFGDGTRLSIL.

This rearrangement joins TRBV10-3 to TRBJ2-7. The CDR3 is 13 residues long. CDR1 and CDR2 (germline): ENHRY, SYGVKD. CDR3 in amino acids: CAISESARLEQYF.

The CDR3 is CASSLDVGSIYEQYF. The genes are TRBV5-1 and TRBJ2-7. This CDR3 is built from 15 residues. In germline, CDR1 is SGHRS, CDR2 YFSETQ.

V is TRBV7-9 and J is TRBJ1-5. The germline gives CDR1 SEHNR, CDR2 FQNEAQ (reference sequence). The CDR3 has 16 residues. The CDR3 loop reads CASSLGWGLGPQPQHF.

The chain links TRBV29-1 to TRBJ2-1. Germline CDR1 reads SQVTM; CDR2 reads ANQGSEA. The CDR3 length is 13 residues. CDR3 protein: CSVVWDMYNEQFF.

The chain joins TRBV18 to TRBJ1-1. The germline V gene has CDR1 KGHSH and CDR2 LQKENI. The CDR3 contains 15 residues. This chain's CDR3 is CASSPGTLPNTEAFF.

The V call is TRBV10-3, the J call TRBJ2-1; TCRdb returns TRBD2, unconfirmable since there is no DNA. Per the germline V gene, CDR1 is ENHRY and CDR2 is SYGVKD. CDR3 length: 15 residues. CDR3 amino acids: CAISEASGRSDEQFF.

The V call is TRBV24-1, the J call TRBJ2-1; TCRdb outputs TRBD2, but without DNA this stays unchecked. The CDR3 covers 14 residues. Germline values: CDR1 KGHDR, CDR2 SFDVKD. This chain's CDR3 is CATSDFALAWGQFF.

The CDR3: CSVRRSNDQFF. The rearrangement joins TRBV29-1 to TRBJ2-1. CDR3 length: 11 residues. The V gene's germline CDR1 is SQVTM and CDR2 ANQGSEA.

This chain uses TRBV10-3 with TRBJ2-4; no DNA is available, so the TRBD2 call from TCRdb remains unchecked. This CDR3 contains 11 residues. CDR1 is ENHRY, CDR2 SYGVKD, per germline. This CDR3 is CAISQGRDILF.

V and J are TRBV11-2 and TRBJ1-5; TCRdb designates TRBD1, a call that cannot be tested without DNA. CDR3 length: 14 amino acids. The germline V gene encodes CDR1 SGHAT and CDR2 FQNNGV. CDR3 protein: CASSLGQFNQPQHF.

The chain's CDR3 is CSATQGPNQPQQF. V is TRBV20-1 and J is TRBJ1-5; TCRdb names TRBD1, which stays unverified in the absence of DNA. The germline gives CDR1 DFQATT, CDR2 SNEGSKA (reference sequence). The CDR3 has 13 residues.

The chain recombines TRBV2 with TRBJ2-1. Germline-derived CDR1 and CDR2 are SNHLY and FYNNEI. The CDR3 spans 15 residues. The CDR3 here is CASSPFHASYNEQFF.

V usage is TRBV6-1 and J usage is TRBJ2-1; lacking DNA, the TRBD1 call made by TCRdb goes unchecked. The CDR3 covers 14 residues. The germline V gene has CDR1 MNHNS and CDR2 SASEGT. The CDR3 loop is CASSGSDRVDEQFF.

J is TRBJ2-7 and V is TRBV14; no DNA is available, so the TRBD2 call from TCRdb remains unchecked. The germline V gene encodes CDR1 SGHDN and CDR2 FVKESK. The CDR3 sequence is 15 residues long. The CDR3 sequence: CASSRLAGVPYEQYF.

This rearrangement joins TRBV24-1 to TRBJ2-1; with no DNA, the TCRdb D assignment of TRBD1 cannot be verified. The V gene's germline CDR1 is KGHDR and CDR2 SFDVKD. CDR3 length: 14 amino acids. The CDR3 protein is CATSDSWGLNEQFF.

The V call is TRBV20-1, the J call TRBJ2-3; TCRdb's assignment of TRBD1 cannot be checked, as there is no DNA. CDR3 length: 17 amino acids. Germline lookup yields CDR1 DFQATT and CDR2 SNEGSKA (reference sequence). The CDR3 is CSARGGRGSISPGTQYF.